The 31 T cell receptor beta chains listed next were all sequenced from one sample in a study of beta chain features in type 1 diabetes (dated by TCRdb to 2017 to 2018). The library relied on the immunoSEQ multiplex PCR assay. All of the isolated RNA was reverse transcribed with the High Capacity cDNA Reverse Transcription Kit, so expressed TCRB transcripts were sequenced. TCRdb carries this immuneACCESS record with in-frame sequences only. Its versions omit some clonotypes, under half of them owing to an unresolved V gene in the studies checked, with the rest unexplained. The sample records around 340,000 clones, 6.5% to 10% of which are singletons. Less than 0.45% of the sample comes from the top ten. The sequenced material came from central memory CD4+ T cells from blood. All receptors come from a woman between 18 and 29 years old in good health.

This clone has ten or more counts. V gene TRBV7-9 combines with J gene TRBJ1-1; D is ambiguous. The CDR3 runs to 13 residues. Germline V lookup: CDR1 SEHNR, CDR2 FQNEAQ (reference sequence). Between the trimmed V and J ends, which lost 6 bases and 3 bases, there was a span of 11 bases. In DNA, the CDR3 is TGTGCCAGCAGTTCGGACTGGGACACTGAAGCTTTCTTT. Translated: CASSSDWDTEAFF. Full variable domain (remainder filled in from reference TRBV7-9 and TRBJ1-1): DTGVSQNPRHKITKRGQNVTFRCDPISEHNRLYWYRQTLGQGPEFLTYFQNEAQLEKSRLLSDRFSAERPKGSFSTLEIQRTEQGDSAMYLCASSSDWDTEAFFGQGTRLTVV.

The table lists this clone with a few counts. This chain uses TRBV28 with TRBJ2-5, with D uncertain. Germline CDR1 and CDR2: MDHEN and SYDVKM. The CDR3 is 15 amino acids. V was trimmed by 6 bases and J by 3 bases, leaving 17 bases between them. CDR3 protein: CASREPGPGKETQYF. The CDR3 region has the DNA TGTGCCAGCAGAGAGCCTGGGCCCGGAAAAGAGACCCAGTACTTC.

This clone was seen a handful of times. The chain recombines TRBV5-6 with TRBJ1-3, with TRBD1 matching 7 bases. The CDR3 contains 17 residues. Trimming at V came to 1 base and at J to 0 bases, leaving 7 bases not matched to a gene. CDR1 and CDR2 (germline): SGHDT, YYEEEE. The chain's CDR3 is CASSLKPGQSSGNTIYF. CDR3 nucleotides: TGTGCCAGCAGCTTGAAGCCGGGACAGAGCTCTGGAAACACCATATATTTT.

This clone turned up a few times. The rearrangement links TRBV11-2 to TRBJ1-1; D may be TRBD1 (6 bases). With 4 bases removed from V and 10 bases from J, the gap between germline ends came to 10 bases. The CDR3 is 11 residues long. Germline CDR1 reads SGHAT; CDR2 reads FQNNGV. The CDR3 region has the DNA TGTGCCAGCAGCTCGGGACAACCAGCTTTCTTT. Protein sequence: CASSSGQPAFF.

The sample holds a few counts of this clone. The chain employs TRBV4-2 and TRBJ1-2; perhaps TRBD1 as D (5 bases). The CDR3 sequence is 15 residues long. Per the germline V gene, CDR1 is LGHNA and CDR2 is YNFKEQ. Trimming took 0 bases from V and 8 from J, leaving 16 bases between them. The CDR3 protein is CASSQDLSQDLGYTF. The CDR3 DNA reads TGTGCCAGCAGCCAAGATCTCTCACAGGACTTGGGCTACACCTTC.

This clone was seen more than once but under ten times. The rearrangement uses TRBV4-2 and TRBJ2-2; TRBD2 is a possible D gene (6 bases). Trimming shortened V by 2 bases and J by 6 bases, and 13 bases separated the two germline ends. Germline CDR1 is LGHNA and CDR2 is YNFKEQ. The CDR3 is 15 residues long. Written as DNA, the CDR3 is TGTGCCAGCAGCCAAACCCCGGGGGAGCCCGGGGAGCTGTTTTTT. It translates to CASSQTPGEPGELFF.

In this sample, this clone turned up a few times. This sequence joins TRBV27 and TRBJ2-2, with 11 positions matching TRBD2. This CDR3 has 16 residues. Germline CDR1 and CDR2: MNHEY and SMNVEV (reference sequence). The V gene end was trimmed by 8 bases and the J gene end by 7 bases; junction bases not matched to a gene: 12. CDR3 bases: TGTGCCAGCGGATTTCGAACCGGGACTAGCGGCGGGGAGCTGTTTTTT. Protein: CASGFRTGTSGGELFF.

J is TRBJ2-1 and V is TRBV6-6, with 8 positions matching TRBD1. Germline V lookup: CDR1 MNHNY, CDR2 SVGAGI (reference sequence). This CDR3 region has 15 residues. V lost 0 bases and J lost 8; bases outside the gene matches: 6. The CDR3 nucleotides are TGTGCCAGCAGTTACTCGTGGGGACAGGCGGATGAGCAGTTCTTC. Its protein product is CASSYSWGQADEQFF.

This clone has more than one count but fewer than ten. V is TRBV7-9 and J is TRBJ2-3, with D perhaps TRBD1 (5 bases). The CDR3 extends over 17 amino acids. The germline gives CDR1 SEHNR, CDR2 FQNEAQ (reference sequence). Trimming pared 5 bases from V and 14 bases from J, leaving 32 bases between. CDR3 in amino acids: CASSPIPSRAPHTQGYF. In DNA, the CDR3 is TGTGCCAGCAGCCCGATCCCCTCCCGGGCACCGCATACGCAGGGGTATTTT.

This clone was recorded a few times. The gene calls are TRBV9 and TRBJ2-5, with D tentatively TRBD1 (5 bases). The J call is uncertain, as TRBJ2-7 better fits the DNA end. The CDR3 totals 14 residues. Germline V CDR1 and CDR2: SGDLS, YYNGEE. This chain's CDR3 is CASSRSIGVHEQYF. CDR3 nucleotide sequence: TGTGCCAGCAGCCGATCGATAGGGGTTCACGAGCAGTACTTC.

This clone was observed a handful of times. The gene calls are TRBV6-5 and TRBJ2-7, with no clear D. V dropped 4 bases and J dropped 3 bases, with 7 bases sitting between them. CDR1 and CDR2 from the germline V gene are MNHEY and SVGAGI. The CDR3 consists of 12 residues. CDR3 sequence: CASSFLGYEQYF. CDR3 sequence (DNA): TGTGCCAGCAGTTTTCTCGGCTACGAGCAGTACTTC.

A single count supports this clone. The chain is built from TRBV10-3 and TRBJ2-5; D tentatively reads TRBD1 or TRBD2 (6 bases each). CDR1 is ENHRY, CDR2 SYGVKD, per germline. V lost 7 bases, J lost 5 bases, and 11 bases lay in between. This CDR3 has 12 amino acids. DNA of the CDR3: TGTGCCATCAAAGGGGGGAGCGAGACCCAGTACTTC. This codes for CAIKGGSETQYF.

The table lists this clone with a few counts. The chain couples TRBV2 to TRBJ2-3; D assignment may be TRBD1 or TRBD2 (6 bases each). The CDR3 consists of 17 residues. Germline CDR1 SNHLY, CDR2 FYNNEI. The V end was cut by 6 bases, the J end by 4 bases, with 23 bases between. The CDR3 coding sequence is TGTGCCAGCAGGTCAATGGGGGGACACAGCGATTCAGATACGCAGTATTTT. It encodes CASRSMGGHSDSDTQYF.

As to this clone: A read error may explain this, as a much larger clone is one base away. The gene calls are TRBV7-8 and TRBJ2-3, with D unclear. Germline V gene data show CDR1 as SGHVS and CDR2 as FQNEAQ. The V gene lost 3 bases and the J gene lost 4 bases, with 5 bases spanning the gap. The CDR3 is made up of 12 amino acids. CDR3 region: CASSFIADTQYF. DNA for the CDR3: TGTGCCAGCAGCTTTATCGCAGATACGCAGTATTTT.

Only a few counts were recorded for this clone. The chain links TRBV27 to TRBJ2-7, with D possibly TRBD2 on 6 matching bases. Germline V CDR1 and CDR2: MNHEY, SMNVEV (reference sequence). The CDR3 has 14 amino acids. V was shortened by 9 bases and J by 3 bases, with 18 bases between the two germline ends. CDR3 residues: CASWRALDNYEQYF. The CDR3 DNA sequence: TGTGCCAGTTGGAGGGCCCTAGATAACTACGAGCAGTACTTC.

The rearrangement joins TRBV6-1 to TRBJ2-5, with D perhaps TRBD2 (5 bases). CDR3 length: 16 amino acids. The germline V gene encodes CDR1 MNHNS and CDR2 SASEGT. Trimming took 2 bases from V and 0 from J, leaving 13 bases between them. CDR3 coding DNA: TGTGCCAGCAGTGAACGCGGGCTGGGGTACCAAGAGACCCAGTACTTC. It codes for CASSERGLGYQETQYF.

This clone was detected a few times. The chain recombines TRBV5-4 with TRBJ2-1; tentative D call: TRBD2 (6 bases). This CDR3 region has 18 residues. The V end was cut by 1 base, the J end by 0 bases, with 17 bases between. The germline V gene has CDR1 SGHNT and CDR2 YYREEE (reference sequence). DNA for the CDR3: TGTGCCAGCAGCTTGCGGACTACATCGCTGAGCTCCTACAATGAGCAGTTCTTC. As protein: CASSLRTTSLSSYNEQFF.

This rearrangement joins TRBV7-6 to TRBJ2-5, with D possibly being TRBD1 (5 bases). V lost 1 base, J lost 4 bases, and 16 bases lay in between. CDR1 SGHVS and CDR2 FNYEAQ come from the germline V gene. CDR3 size: 16 residues. Here the CDR3 reads CASSLGQSPKSETQYF. Written as DNA, the CDR3 is TGTGCCAGCAGCTTAGGACAGTCGCCTAAATCAGAGACCCAGTACTTC.

This clone was picked up a small number of times. The chain is built from TRBV7-2 and TRBJ2-3; tentatively, D is TRBD1 (6 bases). CDR3 size: 17 residues. The V and J ends lost 6 bases and 1 base respectively, with 20 bases between them. CDR1 is SGHTA, CDR2 FQGNSA, per germline. CDR3 region: CASREIRGPGGTDTQYF. The DNA for the CDR3 is TGTGCCAGCAGAGAGATCAGGGGACCTGGGGGCACAGATACGCAGTATTTT.

This clone was picked up many times. This chain uses TRBV2 with TRBJ2-7; D call uncertain. This CDR3 comprises 11 residues. The V end lost 4 bases, the J end lost 6 bases, and 7 bases lay between the germline ends. CDR1 and CDR2 from the germline V gene are SNHLY and FYNNEI. The CDR3, as DNA: TGTGCCAGCAGTGCGTTAAGCGAGCAGTACTTC. It encodes CASSALSEQYF.

The chain combines TRBV7-2 with TRBJ2-7; 11 bases agree with TRBD2. CDR3 length equals 13 residues. The germline gives CDR1 SGHTA, CDR2 FQGNSA. The V gene end was trimmed by 6 bases and the J gene end by 7 bases; junction bases not matched to a gene: 5. The CDR3 DNA follows: TGTGCCAGCAGTAATAGCGGGAGGGGTGAGCAGTACTTC. Amino acid sequence: CASSNSGRGEQYF.

The V gene is TRBV7-9, the J gene TRBJ2-1; possible D gene TRBD2, 7 bases. Trimming took 6 bases from V and 4 from J, leaving 16 bases between them. The germline gives CDR1 SEHNR, CDR2 FQNEAQ (reference sequence). The CDR3 is made up of 15 amino acids. CDR3 region: CASSELQGGYNEQFF. CDR3 DNA sequence: TGTGCCAGCAGTGAGCTACAGGGAGGGTACAATGAGCAGTTCTTC.

The V and J genes are TRBV7-9 and TRBJ2-1; 15 nucleotides line up with TRBD2. Trimming cost V 6 bases and J 4 bases; bases outside gene matches: 13. Germline V lookup: CDR1 SEHNR, CDR2 FQNEAQ (reference sequence). The CDR3 covers 19 residues. The CDR3 DNA reads TGTGCCAGCAGGCACGGACTAGCGGGAGGGCCCCGAACATACAATGAGCAGTTCTTC. Translation gives CASRHGLAGGPRTYNEQFF.

The chain links TRBV7-6 to TRBJ2-7; a weak D match, TRBD1 (7 bases). Germline V gives CDR1 SGHVS, CDR2 FNYEAQ. Trimming removed 5 bases from V and 3 bases from J, with 8 bases in between. CDR3 length equals 12 residues. CDR3 in amino acids: CASSQGGYEQYF. The CDR3 DNA reads TGTGCCAGCAGCCAGGGGGGCTACGAGCAGTACTTC.

The sample holds many counts of this clone. The chain employs TRBV7-2 and TRBJ2-7, with 7 bases identical to TRBD2. CDR3 size: 15 residues. Unmatched junction bases numbered 5, after V lost 1 base and J lost 2 bases. The germline V gene encodes CDR1 SGHTA and CDR2 FQGNSA. DNA for the CDR3: TGTGCCAGCAGCTTAGGGGCGGGAGCTGCCTACGAGCAGTACTTC. As protein: CASSLGAGAAYEQYF.

The table lists this clone with many counts. The V and J genes are TRBV7-9 and TRBJ2-3; D might be TRBD2 (5 bases). The V gene lost 1 base and the J gene lost 5 bases, with 10 bases spanning the gap. CDR3 length: 14 residues. Germline CDR1 SEHNR, CDR2 FQNEAQ (reference sequence). CDR3 sequence: CASSLVPGRDTQYF. CDR3 coding DNA: TGTGCCAGCAGCTTAGTTCCGGGAAGAGATACGCAGTATTTT.

This clone appeared a few times. V is TRBV7-2 and J is TRBJ2-7, with 14 bases aligning to TRBD2. V dropped 1 base and J dropped 6; count of bases not matched to a gene: 5. Germline CDR1 SGHTA, CDR2 FQGNSA. The CDR3 is 16 amino acids. Here the CDR3 DNA reads TGTGCCAGCAGCTTAGAAGGGACTAGCGGGAGTCTCGAGCAGTACTTC. Translating gives CASSLEGTSGSLEQYF.

This clone has just a few counts. J is TRBJ2-4 and V is TRBV7-2; 8 nucleotides agree with TRBD1. The length of the CDR3 is 16 residues. V lost 4 bases and J lost 6; bases outside the gene matches: 11. CDR1 is SGHTA, CDR2 FQGNSA, per germline. This chain's CDR3 is CASSSLTGAGGNIQYF. The CDR3 DNA reads as TGTGCCAGCAGCTCCTTGACAGGGGCGGGTGGAAACATTCAGTACTTC. Full variable domain (outside the CDR3, taken from reference TRBV7-2 and TRBJ2-4): GAGVSQSPSNKVTEKGKDVELRCDPISGHTALYWYRQSLGQGLEFLIYFQGNSAPDKSGLPSDRFSAERTGGSVSTLTIQRTQQEDSAVYLCASSSLTGAGGNIQYFGAGTRLSVL.

This clone showed up just a few times. The J gene is TRBJ2-7, the V gene TRBV16, with a possible D match to TRBD1 (6 bases). This CDR3 has 13 residues. V lost 2 bases, J lost 3 bases, and 8 bases lay in between. Germline V gene data show CDR1 as KGHSY and CDR2 as FQNENV. The CDR3 loop reads CASSQGRGYEQYF. The CDR3 DNA sequence: TGTGCCAGCAGCCAAGGCAGGGGCTACGAGCAGTACTTC.

This clone has a handful of counts. The chain has TRBV6-6 and TRBJ2-1; D call uncertain. The germline V gene encodes CDR1 MNHNY and CDR2 SVGAGI (reference sequence). The ends were cut back, 6 bases at V and 6 bases at J, with 12 bases in the middle. The CDR3 length is 13 residues. The CDR3 here is CASSRFWGNEQFF. The CDR3 DNA reads TGTGCCAGCAGCCGTTTTTGGGGCAATGAGCAGTTCTTC.

CDR3 region: CASSYIDSQPQHF. DNA of the CDR3: TGTGCCAGCAGTTACATTGACAGTCAGCCCCAGCATTTT. The chain has TRBV6-5 and TRBJ1-5; a weak D match, TRBD1 (5 bases). Looked up from germline, CDR1 is MNHEY and CDR2 is SVGAGI. The CDR3 is made up of 13 amino acids. The V gene lost 2 bases and the J gene lost 6 bases, with 8 bases spanning the gap.